These 3 T cell receptor beta chains originate from one sample sequenced in a study of OX40 agonist ivuxolimab in advanced cancers. TCRdb's table, derived via immunoSEQ multiplex PCR, lists solely in-frame clones and lacks some. The sample has about 34,000 clones, about four fifths seen once. Sequencing was performed on CD4+ or CD8+ T cells sorted from blood, taken in a trial of the OX40 agonist ivuxolimab. These receptor sequences come from an adult with an advanced solid tumor such as melanoma, head and neck, liver or kidney cancer.

This sequence joins TRBV28 and TRBJ1-5, with TRBD1 as a possible D gene (5 bases). Germline V gene sequence: CDR1 MDHEN, CDR2 SYDVKM. The CDR3 totals 12 residues. V lost 6 bases, J lost 11 bases, and 14 bases lay in between. Here the CDR3 DNA reads TGTGCCAGCAGACTGGGGGGGACGGCCCAGCATTTT. Translating it yields CASRLGGTAQHF.

V usage is TRBV30 and J usage is TRBJ2-7; TRBD2 aligns across 7 bases. CDR1 and CDR2 (germline): GTSNPN, SVGIG (reference sequence). CDR3 length: 15 residues. J gave up 3 bases and V 3 bases, and 11 bases lay outside the gene matches. CDR3: CAWRPLAGVIYEQYF. The CDR3 nucleotides read TGTGCCTGGAGACCCTTAGCGGGTGTTATCTACGAGCAGTACTTC.

The chain joins TRBV11-3 to TRBJ2-3; TRBD1 agrees at 9 bases. CDR1 is SGHNT and CDR2 is YENEEA in the germline V gene. V shed 5 bases, J shed 4 bases, and the junction held 4 bases outside the gene matches. CDR3 size: 14 residues. The CDR3 protein is CASSPGQGSDTQYF. The CDR3 DNA reads as TGTGCCAGCAGCCCGGGACAGGGCTCAGATACGCAGTATTTT.